Sequencing of this T cell receptor (beta chain) was carried out in a study of blood T cell repertoires in COVID-19 (TCRdb year 2020). Concerning the study at large: Samples from collaborators originated in the United States, Italy and Spain and spanned both the acute and convalescent phases of COVID-19. The prospective study material was composed of cDNA or gDNA derived from T cells, B-cell-depleted T cells, or PBMCs. Subjects who had been exposed to COVID-19, were actively infected with it, or had recovered from it provided the deeply sampled blood TCRbeta repertoires that made up the dataset. A freely available public database, intended as a resource for researchers studying the immune response to SARS-CoV-2, is where the repertoires were released. Samples came from the ongoing ImmuneRACE study (first 160 participants) plus 1,254 subjects from 6 global collaborators. Sample metadata almost always included a de-identified subject ID, COVID-19 status, age in years and sex. Where available, HLA class I and class II types were taken from metadata supplied by the sample provider and were not determined by assay-based typing.

Note on this clone: Its antigen is unknown. No base quality information exists; no much larger clone differs at one position.

Study-level results and caveats: Clinical and demographic metadata were provided uncurated, with the amount varying by source and participant.

The junction shows trimming of 4 bases on V and 3 bases on J, plus 9 bases between the germline ends. Sequences SGHDN (CDR1) and FVKESK (CDR2) are obtained from the germline V gene. Taken from cysteine to phenylalanine, the CDR3 has 13 residues. Here the CDR3 DNA is all that survives: 39 bases in frame from base 1. The collaborating institutions used their own protocols to collect whole blood in K2EDTA tubes. For TCRbeta analysis, collaborators shipped samples in one of three forms: frozen whole blood, isolated PBMCs, or DNA extracted from either of those sample types. TCRbeta CDR3 regions were amplified from genomic DNA using the immunoSEQ Assay, a bias-controlled multiplex PCR. Per the source publication's procedure: The number of nucleated cells in each sample was estimated by amplification of reference gene primers within the assay. To quantify the absolute abundance of each unique TCRbeta CDR3 rearrangement, sequence reads were collapsed and filtered. For each sample, productive Simpson clonality was calculated as the square root of Simpson's diversity index across productive rearrangements. Imported from immuneACCESS, the table was reduced by TCRdb to in-frame sequences with V and J called. These copies leave out some clones; in studies compared against another copy, an unresolved V gene accounts for under half, and the cause of the remainder is not known. The V and J calls and clone size were taken over from that table, and D and trimming were inferred from the DNA. For this sample there are approximately 190,000 clones; 70% to 85% appear just once. Roughly 6.9% of the sample belongs to the ten largest clones.

This TCR was recovered from a human donor with acute or convalescent COVID-19. The donor label of this sample is uncertain. Sequencing was performed on peripheral blood. The rearranged segments are TRBV14 and TRBJ1-2; the D gene lacks a confident call. CDR3 reads: CASSRQVDYGYTF. The sequenced DNA: TGTGCCAGCAGCCGCCAGGTGGACTATGGCTACACCTTC.